Following are 14 T cell receptor beta chains from one sample sequenced in a study of shared clonotypes between healthy human individuals. Produced via immunoSEQ multiplex PCR; TCRdb's table is partial and in-frame only. The sample contains some 2,100,000 clones, approximately 94% of which appear only once. Naive CD8 cells lacked CD45RO and underwent positive selection for CCR7, leaving out terminally differentiated effector memory CD45RA+ cells. Sequencing was done on a sample of naive CD8+ T cells from PBMCs. These receptors were obtained from a young man in good health. Some clones in this sample may be carry-over from other donors' samples.

This clone showed up just once. CDR3 residues: CASIPMGWAGTDTQYF. The CDR3 bases are TGTGCCAGCATCCCAATGGGGTGGGCAGGGACAGATACGCAGTATTTT. The V call is TRBV7-9, the J call TRBJ2-3; a possible D gene is TRBD1 (5 bases). Trimming shortened V by 7 bases and J by 3 bases, and 20 bases separated the two germline ends. Germline V gives CDR1 SEHNR, CDR2 FQNEAQ (reference sequence). There are 16 residues in the CDR3.

With regard to this clone: This specimen includes other DNA sequences encoding the same CDR3. The J gene is TRBJ2-7, the V gene TRBV27; unclear D gene. V gave up 5 bases and J gave up 0 bases, with 11 bases separating them. The CDR3 is 14 amino acids. From germline, CDR1 is MNHEY and CDR2 SMNVEV (reference sequence). Here the CDR3 reads CASSPRVGSYEQYF. CDR3 in DNA: TGTGCCAGCAGTCCCCGGGTGGGCTCCTACGAGCAGTACTTC.

The chain links TRBV5-1 to TRBJ2-1; a weak D match, TRBD2 (5 bases). The CDR3 has 12 amino acids. V was pared by 3 bases and J by 8 bases, with 9 bases between. Germline CDR1 reads SGHRS; CDR2 reads YFSETQ. The CDR3 reads CASSSPDYEQFF. The CDR3 DNA reads TGCGCCAGCAGCTCCCCGGACTATGAGCAGTTCTTC. The full variable domain, its missing parts supplied by reference TRBV5-1 and TRBJ2-1, is KAGVTQTPRYLIKTRGQQVTLSCSPISGHRSVSWYQQTPGQGLQFLFEYFSETQRNKGNFPGRFSGRQFSNSRSEMNVSTLELGDSALYLCASSSPDYEQFFGPGTRLTVL.

The chain employs TRBV27 and TRBJ2-5; D not resolved. Germline V gene sequence: CDR1 MNHEY, CDR2 SMNVEV (reference sequence). Trimming shortened V by 5 bases and J by 4 bases, and 17 bases separated the two germline ends. This CDR3 has 15 amino acids. CDR3 DNA sequence: TGTGCCAGCAGTCCTCGACCCAAGATTAGAGAGACCCAGTACTTC. Amino acid sequence: CASSPRPKIRETQYF.

The chain recombines TRBV19 with TRBJ2-7; TRBD1 aligns across 7 bases. With V trimmed by 6 bases and J by 6 bases, 8 bases remained unmatched. Germline lookup yields CDR1 LNHDA and CDR2 SQIVND (reference sequence). CDR3 size: 13 residues. The CDR3 nucleotides read TGTGCCAGTAGCCGAAGCACAGGGGCCGAGCAGTACTTC. Its protein is CASSRSTGAEQYF.

A note on this clone: The same CDR3 can be traced to other DNA sequences in this sample. V is TRBV11-2 and J is TRBJ2-7, with D unclear. From germline, CDR1 is SGHAT and CDR2 FQNNGV. The CDR3 has 12 residues. Trimming removed 5 bases at V and 6 bases at J, with 11 bases between. The CDR3 loop reads CASSLAPFEQYF. DNA of the CDR3: TGTGCCAGCAGCCTGGCGCCCTTCGAGCAGTACTTC.

As for this clone: Other DNA sequences in the sample encode the same CDR3. The chain carries TRBV4-3 and TRBJ1-3; 8 nucleotides match TRBD1. This CDR3 is 15 amino acids long. Trimming removed 3 bases from V and 4 bases from J; junction bases left unmatched: 5. Germline lookup yields CDR1 LGHNA and CDR2 YSLEER. The chain's CDR3 is CASSQGQASGNTIYF. For the CDR3, the DNA is TGCGCCAGCAGCCAGGGACAGGCGTCCGGAAACACCATATATTTT.

Of note for this clone: The sample has other DNA sequences that encode this CDR3 too. The V call is TRBV15, the J call TRBJ2-5, with no clear D. Deletions cut 1 base from V and 4 bases from J, with 1 base between. Germline V CDR1 and CDR2: LNHNV, YYDKDF (reference sequence). This CDR3 spans 11 amino acids. The CDR3 region is CATSRAETQYF. The CDR3 bases are TGTGCCACCAGCAGAGCAGAGACCCAGTACTTC.

The chain recombines TRBV7-6 with TRBJ1-4; D possibly corresponds to TRBD1 (6 bases). Germline V CDR1 and CDR2: SGHVS, FNYEAQ. The CDR3 consists of 13 residues. V was pared by 1 base and J by 10 bases, with 10 bases between. As DNA, the CDR3 is TGTGCCAGCAGCTTAGGGGAGGGGGGAAAACTGTTTTTT. Residues: CASSLGEGGKLFF.

The genes are TRBV11-2 and TRBJ1-5; a possible D gene is TRBD1 (6 bases). This CDR3 has 15 residues. Trimming cost V 0 bases and J 4 bases, with 10 bases left between them. Germline V gene sequence: CDR1 SGHAT, CDR2 FQNNGV. DNA of the CDR3: TGTGCCAGCAGCTTAGATTGGGGGGCGAATCAGCCCCAGCATTTT. This codes for CASSLDWGANQPQHF.

This chain uses TRBV15 with TRBJ1-5, with a weak D call TRBD1 (6 bases). Germline V gene data show CDR1 as LNHNV and CDR2 as YYDKDF (reference sequence). This CDR3 has 16 amino acids. V was trimmed by 0 bases and J by 2 bases, leaving 11 bases between them. The CDR3 nucleotides are TGTGCCACCAGCAGAGATTGGCGACAGGGCAATCAGCCCCAGCATTTT. Protein sequence: CATSRDWRQGNQPQHF.

The chain employs TRBV11-2 and TRBJ2-7; D gene unclear. The V gene's germline CDR1 is SGHAT and CDR2 FQNNGV. This CDR3 is built from 16 residues. V was clipped by 0 bases and J by 5 bases, with 17 bases between them. The CDR3 sequence is CASSLDRRSLGHEQYF. For the CDR3, the DNA is TGTGCCAGCAGCTTAGATCGTAGGTCATTAGGGCACGAGCAGTACTTC.

This sequence joins TRBV9 and TRBJ1-3; TRBD1 aligns across 11 bases. Germline V CDR1 and CDR2: SGDLS, YYNGEE. V gave up 3 bases and J gave up 0 bases; unmatched junction bases: 5. The CDR3 is 17 amino acids. CDR3 region: CASSAGDRGSSGNTIYF. The CDR3 bases are TGTGCCAGCAGCGCGGGGGACAGGGGGTCCTCTGGAAACACCATATATTTT. Filled out from reference TRBV9 and TRBJ1-3, the complete variable domain reads DSGVTQTPKHLITATGQRVTLRCSPRSGDLSVYWYQQSLDQGLQFLIQYYNGEERAKGNILERFSAQQFPDLHSELNLSSLELGDSALYFCASSAGDRGSSGNTIYFGEGSWLTVV.

This chain links TRBV4-1 with TRBJ1-4, with D uncertain. Trimming stripped 4 bases from V and 4 bases from J, with 10 bases between. The CDR3 loop spans 14 amino acids. Germline-derived CDR1 and CDR2 are MGHRA and YSYEKL. In DNA, the CDR3 is TGCGCCAGCAGCCCCGCGGATCTTAATGAAAAACTGTTTTTT. It codes for CASSPADLNEKLFF.